This T cell receptor beta chain was captured by sequencing in a study of blood T cell repertoires in COVID-19. Study background: Samples representing acute and convalescent COVID-19 were sourced from the United States, Italy and Spain. From T cells, B-cell-depleted T cells, or PBMCs came the material, which was cDNA or gDNA.

Seattle patient enrollment occurred during active infection, with longitudinal follow-up thereafter. Germline loops: CDR1 KGHSH, CDR2 LQKENI. This CDR3 spans 13 amino acids. V was trimmed by 4 bases and J by 5 bases, leaving 11 bases between them. As handled by the study authors: Nucleated cell number was recorded as an estimate derived from reference gene primer amplification. Profiling relied on immunoSEQ multiplex PCR, and the TCRdb table lists in-frame clones only, not all of them. That table gives V, J and clone size, and the DNA gave D and trimming. This table has 250,000 or so clones, just under 90% appearing once.

The receptor was derived from a man between 25 and 39 years old with COVID-19, enrolled during active disease. The chain joins TRBV18 to TRBJ2-5, with D unclear. The sample comprised peripheral blood. CDR3 amino acids: CASSLIQTETQYF. The CDR3 DNA is TGTGCCAGCTCACTTATACAGACGGAGACCCAGTACTTC.